The T cell receptor beta chain described here comes from a study of blood T cell repertoires in COVID-19. Across the study: Spain, Italy and the United States supplied samples that represented acute and convalescent COVID-19.

Assay: immunoSEQ multiplex PCR; the TCRdb copy retains only in-frame clones and omits some. Found here are about 160,000 clones, 87% of them singletons; the top ten hold 3.9%. Germline lookup yields CDR1 SEHNR and CDR2 FQNEAQ (reference sequence). The CDR3 is made up of 16 amino acids. Trimming removed 2 bases from V and 5 bases from J; junction bases left unmatched: 5. The TCR was taken from an older woman who had recovered from COVID-19. The chain carries TRBV7-9 and TRBJ1-5; 11 bases fit TRBD1. Sequences were obtained from peripheral blood. CDR3 DNA sequence: TGTGCCAGCAGCTTATCCGGACAGGGGGCAGATCAGCCCCAGCATTTT. Translated: CASSLSGQGADQPQHF.